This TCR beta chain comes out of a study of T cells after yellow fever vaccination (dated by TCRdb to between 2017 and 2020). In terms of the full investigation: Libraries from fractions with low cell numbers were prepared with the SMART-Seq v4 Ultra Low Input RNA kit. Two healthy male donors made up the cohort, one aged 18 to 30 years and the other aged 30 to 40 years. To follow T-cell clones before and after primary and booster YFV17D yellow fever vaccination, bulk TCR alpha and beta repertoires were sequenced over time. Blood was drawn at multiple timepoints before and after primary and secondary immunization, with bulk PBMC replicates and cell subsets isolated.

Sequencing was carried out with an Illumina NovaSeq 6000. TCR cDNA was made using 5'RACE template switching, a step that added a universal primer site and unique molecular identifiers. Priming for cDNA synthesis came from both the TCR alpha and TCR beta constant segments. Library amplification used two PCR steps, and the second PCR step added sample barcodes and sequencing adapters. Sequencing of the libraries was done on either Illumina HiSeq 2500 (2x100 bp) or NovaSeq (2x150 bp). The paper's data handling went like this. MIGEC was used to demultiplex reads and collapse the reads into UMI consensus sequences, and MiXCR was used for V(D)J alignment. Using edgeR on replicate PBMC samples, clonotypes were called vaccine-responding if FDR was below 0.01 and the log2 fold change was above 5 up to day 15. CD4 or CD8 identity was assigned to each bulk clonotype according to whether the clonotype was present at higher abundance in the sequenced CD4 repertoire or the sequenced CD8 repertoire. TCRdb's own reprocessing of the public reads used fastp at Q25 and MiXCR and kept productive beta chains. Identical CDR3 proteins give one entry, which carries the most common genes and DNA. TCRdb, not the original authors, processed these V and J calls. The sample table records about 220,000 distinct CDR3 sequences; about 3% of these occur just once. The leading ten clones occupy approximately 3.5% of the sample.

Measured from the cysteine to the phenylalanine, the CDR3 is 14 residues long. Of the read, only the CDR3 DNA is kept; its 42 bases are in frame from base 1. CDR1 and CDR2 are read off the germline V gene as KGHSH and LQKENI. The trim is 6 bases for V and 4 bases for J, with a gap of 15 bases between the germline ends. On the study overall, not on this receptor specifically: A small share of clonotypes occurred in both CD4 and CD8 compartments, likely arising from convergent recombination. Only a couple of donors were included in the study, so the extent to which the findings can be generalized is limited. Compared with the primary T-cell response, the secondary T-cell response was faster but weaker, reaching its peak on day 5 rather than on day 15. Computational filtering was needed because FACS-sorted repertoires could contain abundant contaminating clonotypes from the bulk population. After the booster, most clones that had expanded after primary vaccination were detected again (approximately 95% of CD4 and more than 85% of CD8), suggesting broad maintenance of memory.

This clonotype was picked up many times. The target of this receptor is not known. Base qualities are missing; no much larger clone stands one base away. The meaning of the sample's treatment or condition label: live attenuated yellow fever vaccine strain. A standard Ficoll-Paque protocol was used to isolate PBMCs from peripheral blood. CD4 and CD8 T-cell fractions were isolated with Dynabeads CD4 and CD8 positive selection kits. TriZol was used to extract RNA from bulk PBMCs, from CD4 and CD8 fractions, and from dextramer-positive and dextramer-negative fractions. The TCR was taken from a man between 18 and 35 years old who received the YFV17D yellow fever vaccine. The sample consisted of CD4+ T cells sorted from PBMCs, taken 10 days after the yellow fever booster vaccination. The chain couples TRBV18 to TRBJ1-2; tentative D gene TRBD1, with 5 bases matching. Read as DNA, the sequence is TGTGCCAGCTCGCCGGGGACGGAGGCCTATGGCTACACCTTC. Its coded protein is CASSPGTEAYGYTF.